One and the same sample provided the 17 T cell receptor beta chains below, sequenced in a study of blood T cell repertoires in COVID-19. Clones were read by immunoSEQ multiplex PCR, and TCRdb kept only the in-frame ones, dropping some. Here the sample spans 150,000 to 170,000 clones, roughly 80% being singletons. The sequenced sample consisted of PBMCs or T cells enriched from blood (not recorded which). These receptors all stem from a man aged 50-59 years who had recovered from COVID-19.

CDR3 in amino acids: CASSQQGAATEAFF. The CDR3 DNA sequence: TGTGCCAGCAGTCAACAGGGGGCGGCCACTGAAGCTTTCTTT. J is TRBJ1-1 and V is TRBV6-6, with 9 bases that match TRBD1. The J segment lost 4 bases and the V segment lost 5 bases, leaving 5 bases of the junction unmatched. Germline V gene lookup returns CDR1 MNHNY and CDR2 SVGAGI (reference sequence). This CDR3 is 14 amino acids long.

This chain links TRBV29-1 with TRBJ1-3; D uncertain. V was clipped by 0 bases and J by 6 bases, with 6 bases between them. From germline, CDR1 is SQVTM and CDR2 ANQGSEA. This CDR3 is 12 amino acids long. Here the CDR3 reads CSVEETKNTIYF. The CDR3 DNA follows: TGCAGCGTTGAAGAGACAAAAAACACCATATATTTT.

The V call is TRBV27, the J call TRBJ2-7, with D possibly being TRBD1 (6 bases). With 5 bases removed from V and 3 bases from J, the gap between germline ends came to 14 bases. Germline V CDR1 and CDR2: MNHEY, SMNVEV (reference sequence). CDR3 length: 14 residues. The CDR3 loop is CASSPKGHNYEQYF. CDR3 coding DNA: TGTGCCAGCAGTCCTAAGGGACATAACTACGAGCAGTACTTC.

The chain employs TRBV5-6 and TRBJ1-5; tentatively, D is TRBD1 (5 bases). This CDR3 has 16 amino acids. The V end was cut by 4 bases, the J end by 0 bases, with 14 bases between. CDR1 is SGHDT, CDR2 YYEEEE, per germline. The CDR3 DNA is TGTGCCAGCAGCGGGGGGAGGGACTCTAGCAATCAGCCCCAGCATTTT. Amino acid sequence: CASSGGRDSSNQPQHF. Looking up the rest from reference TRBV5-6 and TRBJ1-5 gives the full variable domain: DAGVTQSPTHLIKTRGQQVTLRCSPKSGHDTVSWYQQALGQGPQFIFQYYEEEERQRGNFPDRFSGHQFPNYSSELNVNALLLGDSALYLCASSGGRDSSNQPQHFGDGTRLSIL.

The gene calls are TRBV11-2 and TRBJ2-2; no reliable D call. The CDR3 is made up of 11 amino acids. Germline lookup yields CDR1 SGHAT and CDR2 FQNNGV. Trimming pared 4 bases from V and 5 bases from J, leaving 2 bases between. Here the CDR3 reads CASSSTGELFF. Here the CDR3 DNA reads TGTGCCAGCAGCTCAACCGGGGAGCTGTTTTTT.

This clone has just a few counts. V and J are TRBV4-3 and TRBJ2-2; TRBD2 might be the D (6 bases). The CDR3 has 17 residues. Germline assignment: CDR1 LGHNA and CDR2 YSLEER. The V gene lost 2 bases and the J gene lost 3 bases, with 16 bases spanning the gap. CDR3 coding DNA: TGCGCCAGCAGCCAAACCCCCGGAGGGCTGTACACCGGGGAGCTGTTTTTT. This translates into CASSQTPGGLYTGELFF.

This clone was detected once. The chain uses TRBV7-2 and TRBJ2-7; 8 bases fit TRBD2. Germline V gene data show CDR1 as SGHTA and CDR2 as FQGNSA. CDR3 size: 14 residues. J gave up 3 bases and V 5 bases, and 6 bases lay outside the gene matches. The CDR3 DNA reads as TGTGCCAGCAGCCCCTTCCTAGCGGGCTACGAGCAGTACTTC. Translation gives CASSPFLAGYEQYF.

CDR3 nucleotide sequence: TGTGCCAGTAGGCGACAGGGGTTGAACACTGAAGCTTTCTTT. Amino acids: CASRRQGLNTEAFF. The chain carries TRBV19 and TRBJ1-1, with 8 nucleotides matching TRBD1. Germline V lookup: CDR1 LNHDA, CDR2 SQIVND (reference sequence). The CDR3 has 14 amino acids. After removal of 6 bases from V and 0 bases from J, the junction contained 3 bases not matched to a gene.

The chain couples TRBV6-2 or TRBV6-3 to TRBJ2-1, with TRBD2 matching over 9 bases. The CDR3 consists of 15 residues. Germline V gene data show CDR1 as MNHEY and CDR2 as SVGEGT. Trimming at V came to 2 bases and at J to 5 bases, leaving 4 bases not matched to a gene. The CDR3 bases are TGTGCCAGCAGTTACCAGCGGGGGGCCGACAATGAGCAGTTCTTC. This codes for CASSYQRGADNEQFF.

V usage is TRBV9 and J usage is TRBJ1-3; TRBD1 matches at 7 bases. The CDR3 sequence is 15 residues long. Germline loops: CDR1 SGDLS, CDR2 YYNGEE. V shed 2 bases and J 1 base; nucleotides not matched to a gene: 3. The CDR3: CASSVRQGSGNTIYF. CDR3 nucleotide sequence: TGTGCCAGCAGCGTCCGACAGGGATCTGGAAACACCATATATTTT.

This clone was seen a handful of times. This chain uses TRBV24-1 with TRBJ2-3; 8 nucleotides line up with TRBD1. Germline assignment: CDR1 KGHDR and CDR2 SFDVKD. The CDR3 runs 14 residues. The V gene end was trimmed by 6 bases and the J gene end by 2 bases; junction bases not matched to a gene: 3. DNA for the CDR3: TGTGCCACCAGTCCGGGACAGGCCACAGATACGCAGTATTTT. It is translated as CATSPGQATDTQYF.

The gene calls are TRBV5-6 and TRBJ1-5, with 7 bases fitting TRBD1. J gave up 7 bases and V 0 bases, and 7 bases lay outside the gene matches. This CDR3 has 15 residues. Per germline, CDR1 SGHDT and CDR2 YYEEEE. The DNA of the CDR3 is TGTGCCAGCAGCTTGGCCGGAAGGGGGCCCCAGCCCCAGCATTTT. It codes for CASSLAGRGPQPQHF.

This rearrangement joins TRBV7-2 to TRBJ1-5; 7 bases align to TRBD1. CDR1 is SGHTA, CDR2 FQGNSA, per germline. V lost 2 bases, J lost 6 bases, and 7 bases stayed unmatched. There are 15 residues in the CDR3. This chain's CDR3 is CASSLTGARGQPQHF. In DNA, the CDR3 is TGTGCCAGCAGCTTAACAGGGGCGCGGGGTCAGCCCCAGCATTTT.

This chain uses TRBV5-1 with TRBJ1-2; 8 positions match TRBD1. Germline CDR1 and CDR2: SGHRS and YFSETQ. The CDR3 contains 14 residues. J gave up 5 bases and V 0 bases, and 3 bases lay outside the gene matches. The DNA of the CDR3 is TGCGCCAGCAGCTTGGGGACAGGGAGTTATGGCTACACCTTC. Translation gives CASSLGTGSYGYTF.

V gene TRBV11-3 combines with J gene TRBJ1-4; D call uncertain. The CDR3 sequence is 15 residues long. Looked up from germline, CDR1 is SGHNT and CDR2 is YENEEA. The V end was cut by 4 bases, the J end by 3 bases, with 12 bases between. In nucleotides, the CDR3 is TGTGCCAGCAGCTGGGGAGACGGGGCTAATGAAAAACTGTTTTTT. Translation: CASSWGDGANEKLFF.

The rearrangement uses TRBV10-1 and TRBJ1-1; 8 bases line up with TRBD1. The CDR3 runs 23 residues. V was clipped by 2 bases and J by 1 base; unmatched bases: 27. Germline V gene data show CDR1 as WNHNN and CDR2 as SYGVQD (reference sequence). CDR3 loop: CASSEGSGGQRDKLLLRNTEAFF. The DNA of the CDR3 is TGCGCCAGCAGTGAGGGTTCAGGGGGCCAGAGGGACAAACTTTTACTTCGGAACACTGAAGCTTTCTTT.

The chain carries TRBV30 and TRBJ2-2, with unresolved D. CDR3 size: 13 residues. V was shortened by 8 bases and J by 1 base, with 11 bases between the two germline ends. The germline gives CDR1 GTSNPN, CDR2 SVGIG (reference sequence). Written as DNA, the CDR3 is TGTGCCCGGGTTGGCATGAACACCGGGGAGCTGTTTTTT. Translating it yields CARVGMNTGELFF.